This is a list of T cell receptor beta chains from one sample in a study of graft-versus-host responses after intestinal transplantation. Using immunoSEQ multiplex PCR, the repertoire was profiled, and TCRdb retains in-frame clones only, with some absent. The sample holds approximately 130,000 clones, around 94% seen once. Antigens of these TCRs are unknown. Source: unstimulated CD4+ T cells sorted from spleen or lymph node cells, taken before intestinal transplant. Source of these receptors: a human donor who received an intestinal transplant. The CDR3 runs from the conserved cysteine through the conserved F or W. A D gene is named only where the DNA matches it firmly. Clone size, where shown, is once, few, many, or a class for clones that have expanded.

length	J	size	D	V	DNA	CDR3
17	TRBJ2-1	once	TRBD2	TRBV7-8	TGTGCCAGCAGCCGTTACGGGGCGGGGGGGCTTATGAATGAGCAGTTCTTC	CASSRYGAGGLMNEQFF
14	TRBJ1-2	NA	NA	TRBV19	TGTGCCAGTAGTATAGCGGGGAGACCTGGAGGCTACACCTTC	CASSIAGRPGGYTF
17	TRBJ1-5	NA	NA	TRBV19	TGTGCCAGTAGGTATCTTCCGGGACCCGACCCCTATGAGCCCCAGCATTTT	CASRYLPGPDPYEPQHF
11	TRBJ2-2	NA	NA	TRBV6-6	TGTGCCAGCATGGGCGCCGGGGAGCTGTTTTTT	CASMGAGELFF
14	TRBJ2-7	NA	NA	TRBV6-5	TGTGCCAGCAGTTACCAGGGGGGATCCTACGAGCAGTACTTC	CASSYQGGSYEQYF
13	TRBJ1-1	NA	NA	TRBV7-9	TGTGCCAGCAGCTATTACATGAACACTGAAGCTTTCTTT	CASSYYMNTEAFF
11	TRBJ2-7	NA	TRBD1	TRBV30	TGTGCCTGGAGTGCCACAGGGGATCAGTACTTC	CAWSATGDQYF
15	TRBJ1-5	NA	NA	TRBV6-6	TGTGCCAGCAGCCCCCGAGACAGGTTCAATCAGCCCCAGCATTTT	CASSPRDRFNQPQHF
13	TRBJ1-3	NA	NA	TRBV6-1	TGTGCCAGCGCACAATTATCTGGAAACACCATATATTTT	CASAQLSGNTIYF
17	TRBJ1-1	once	TRBD1	TRBV7-9	TGTGCCAGCAGCAAACAGGGGTGGAAGTCTCGCAACACTGAAGCTTTCTTT	CASSKQGWKSRNTEAFF
15	TRBJ1-6	once	NA	TRBV4-1	TGCGCCAGCAGCCTAACTAGGGGGATGACTCCTCTCCTCCACTTT	CASSLTRGMTPLLHF
12	TRBJ1-1	NA	NA	TRBV18	TGTGCCAGCTCACCACTAGTTAGCCAAGCTTTCTTT	CASSPLVSQAFF
15	TRBJ1-1	NA	TRBD1	TRBV30	TGTGCCTGGAGCCTCGGAGGACAGGTTAACACTGAAGCTTTCTTT	CAWSLGGQVNTEAFF
16	TRBJ1-3	NA	NA	TRBV5-4	TGTGCCAGCAGCTTGGGGGGGTCCCACTCTGGAAACACCATATATTTT	CASSLGGSHSGNTIYF
15	TRBJ2-3	NA	TRBD2	TRBV6-5	TGTGCCAGCAGTTACGGGCTAGCGGGGACAGATACGCAGTATTTT	CASSYGLAGTDTQYF
14	TRBJ1-1	NA	NA	TRBV28	TGTGCCAGCAGTTCGAGGGGGGTAGAGACTGAAGCTTTCTTT	CASSSRGVETEAFF
14	TRBJ1-2	NA	NA	TRBV9	TGTGCCAGCAGCGTAGACTGGGGTGGATATGGCTACACCTTC	CASSVDWGGYGYTF
19	TRBJ1-6	few	NA	TRBV7-9	TGTGCCAGCAGCTTAGGATTGGGGCGGTCGGGCTCCTATAATTCACCCCTCCACTTT	CASSLGLGRSGSYNSPLHF
14	TRBJ2-2	NA	NA	TRBV5-6	TGTGCCAGCAGGCAGGGGAGGAACACCGGGGAGCTGTTTTTT	CASRQGRNTGELFF
13	TRBJ1-6	NA	NA	TRBV6-1	TGTGCCAGCAAGCTGGGGTTGGCTTCACCCCTCCACTTT	CASKLGLASPLHF
14	TRBJ2-6	NA	TRBD1	TRBV6-1	TGTGCCAGCAGGACAGGGCCTGGGGCCAACGTCCTGACTTTC	CASRTGPGANVLTF
15	TRBJ2-1	NA	TRBD2	TRBV7-9	TGTGCCAGCAAACAGCGGGGAAGCTCCTACAATGAGCAGTTCTTC	CASKQRGSSYNEQFF
15	TRBJ2-3	NA	NA	TRBV6-1	TGTGCCAGCAGTGACCAGATGACAGGTTCAGATACGCAGTATTTT	CASSDQMTGSDTQYF
12	TRBJ2-3	NA	NA	TRBV6-5	TGTGCCAGCAGTTCTAGGGGAGATACGCAGTATTTT	CASSSRGDTQYF
17	TRBJ1-6	NA	TRBD1	TRBV7-3	TGTGCCAGCAGCTTTGGAGACGGGGACAGGGCTGTTTCACCCCTCCACTTT	CASSFGDGDRAVSPLHF